These 26 T cell receptor beta chains were all obtained from the same sample, sequenced in a study of OX40 agonist ivuxolimab in advanced cancers. The table came from immunoSEQ multiplex PCR; TCRdb's copy has only in-frame clones and leaves some out. The sample records fewer than 40,000 clones, roughly 89% being singletons. This material consisted of CD4+ or CD8+ T cells sorted from blood, taken in a trial of the OX40 agonist ivuxolimab. All receptors derive from an adult with an advanced solid tumor such as melanoma, head and neck, liver or kidney cancer.

The rearrangement joins TRBV15 to TRBJ2-3; D assignment may be TRBD1 or TRBD2 (7 bases each). The CDR3 is 17 residues long. Trimming removed 6 bases from V and 4 bases from J, with 23 bases in between. Germline assignment: CDR1 LNHNV and CDR2 YYDKDF (reference sequence). CDR3 sequence (DNA): TGTGCCACCAGGGGCATCAGGGGGGGGCAGTGGGCAGATACGCAGTATTTT. Protein: CATRGIRGGQWADTQYF.

The V call is TRBV9, the J call TRBJ1-2, with D uncertain. V was clipped by 0 bases and J by 1 base, with 7 bases between them. The CDR3 has 14 amino acids. CDR1 SGDLS and CDR2 YYNGEE come from the germline V gene. The CDR3 here is CASSVEADNYGYTF. CDR3 sequence (DNA): TGTGCCAGCAGCGTAGAGGCGGATAACTATGGCTACACCTTC.

This clone came up once. The chain joins TRBV29-1 to TRBJ2-7, with 8 nucleotides matching TRBD1. This CDR3 region has 12 residues. V lost 5 bases, J lost 4 bases, and 4 bases stayed unmatched. Germline V gives CDR1 SQVTM, CDR2 ANQGSEA. The DNA for the CDR3 is TGCAGCGTTTCAGGGGGCTCTTACGAGCAGTACTTC. Its translation: CSVSGGSYEQYF.

This clone turned up a few times. This sequence joins TRBV2 and TRBJ2-1, with 12 bases identical to TRBD2. J gave up 10 bases and V 4 bases, and 11 bases lay outside the gene matches. CDR3 length: 16 residues. CDR1 is SNHLY, CDR2 FYNNEI, per germline. The CDR3 here is CASSVTTSGGMREQFF. DNA of the CDR3: TGTGCCAGCAGTGTCACGACTAGCGGGGGTATGAGGGAGCAGTTCTTC.

V usage is TRBV5-1 and J usage is TRBJ2-7, with D tentatively TRBD1 (6 bases). The CDR3 totals 17 residues. V was trimmed by 0 bases and J by 2 bases, leaving 18 bases between them. Germline V gene lookup returns CDR1 SGHRS and CDR2 YFSETQ. CDR3 sequence reads: CASSLDPDWTAAYEQYF. The CDR3 bases are TGCGCCAGCAGCTTGGATCCTGATTGGACAGCCGCCTACGAGCAGTACTTC.

This clone was picked up a small number of times. The V and J genes are TRBV11-2 and TRBJ1-2, with D unresolved. This CDR3 comprises 13 residues. Trimming removed 0 bases at V and 2 bases at J, with 4 bases between. Germline loops: CDR1 SGHAT, CDR2 FQNNGV. CDR3 protein: CASSLEGNYGYTF. CDR3 coding DNA: TGTGCCAGCAGCTTAGAGGGGAACTATGGCTACACCTTC.

Note on this clone: Other DNA sequences in this specimen translate into the identical CDR3. The CDR3 DNA follows: TGTGCCAGCAGCTTAGGCCTCAACAATGAGCAGTTCTTC. It is translated as CASSLGLNNEQFF. This rearrangement joins TRBV7-9 to TRBJ2-1; D not resolved. V lost 1 base, J lost 5 bases, and 6 bases lay in between. In germline, CDR1 is SEHNR, CDR2 FQNEAQ (reference sequence). The CDR3 is 13 amino acids.

This clone has just one count. The gene calls are TRBV19 and TRBJ2-3; 10 nucleotides line up with TRBD2. This CDR3 has 18 residues. The germline V gene encodes CDR1 LNHDA and CDR2 SQIVND (reference sequence). V shed 1 base, J shed 3 bases, and the junction held 10 bases outside the gene matches. CDR3 coding DNA: TGTGCCAGTAGTATAGGGGTACTAGCGGGATATGGAACAGATACGCAGTATTTT. Protein sequence: CASSIGVLAGYGTDTQYF.

The rearrangement joins TRBV5-1 to TRBJ1-5, with TRBD1 identical over 12 bases. There are 18 residues in the CDR3. V gave up 0 bases and J gave up 3 bases; unmatched junction bases: 7. The V gene's germline CDR1 is SGHRS and CDR2 YFSETQ. The CDR3 nucleotides are TGCGCCAGCAGCTTGGCTAGGGACAGGGGGCATCCCAATCAGCCCCAGCATTTT. Translated, it gives CASSLARDRGHPNQPQHF.

The V gene is TRBV27, the J gene TRBJ1-2; D uncertain. This CDR3 comprises 13 residues. Germline CDR1 reads MNHEY; CDR2 reads SMNVEV (reference sequence). V lost 6 bases, J lost 2 bases, and 10 bases lay in between. CDR3: CASSWDANYGYTF. The CDR3 nucleotides read TGTGCCAGCAGCTGGGATGCCAACTATGGCTACACCTTC.

The chain combines TRBV4-1 with TRBJ2-3, with D possibly being TRBD2 (7 bases). CDR1 is MGHRA and CDR2 is YSYEKL in the germline V gene. Trimming cost V 0 bases and J 4 bases, with 11 bases left between them. The CDR3 runs 15 residues. In DNA, the CDR3 is TGCGCCAGCAGCCAAGAAAGGGGGAGGGCAGATACGCAGTATTTT. Its protein is CASSQERGRADTQYF.

The rearrangement uses TRBV5-6 and TRBJ2-1; no clear D. Germline CDR1 reads SGHDT; CDR2 reads YYEEEE. The CDR3 totals 12 residues. Trimming removed 1 base from V and 6 bases from J, with 5 bases in between. Written as DNA, the CDR3 is TGTGCCAGCAGCTTGTACAGCAATGAGCAGTTCTTC. It is translated as CASSLYSNEQFF.

The CDR3 DNA sequence: TGTGCCAGCAGTTTAGCCGGGACAAGGGATAATGAGCAGTTCTTC. The encoded protein is CASSLAGTRDNEQFF. The rearrangement links TRBV28 to TRBJ2-1, with a possible D match to TRBD1 (6 bases). The CDR3 is 15 amino acids. From germline, CDR1 is MDHEN and CDR2 SYDVKM. V lost 2 bases and J 7 bases, leaving 15 bases between the germline ends.

This clone was observed a few times. This chain links TRBV2 with TRBJ2-1; D is uncertain. This CDR3 region has 15 residues. V was cut by 1 base and J by 9 bases, with 16 bases left in between. Germline-derived CDR1 and CDR2 are SNHLY and FYNNEI. The CDR3 sequence is CASSEGKVAPSEQFF. CDR3 coding DNA: TGTGCCAGCAGTGAAGGGAAGGTAGCTCCCAGTGAGCAGTTCTTC.

The chain carries TRBV14 and TRBJ2-3, with D uncertain. The CDR3 covers 13 residues. Trimming removed 4 bases at V and 2 bases at J, with 7 bases between. CDR1 and CDR2 (germline): SGHDN, FVKESK. CDR3 bases: TGTGCCAGCAGCCGCAGTTTCACAGATACGCAGTATTTT. Its translation: CASSRSFTDTQYF.

The J gene is TRBJ2-7, the V gene TRBV7-9; no clear D. Per the germline V gene, CDR1 is SEHNR and CDR2 is FQNEAQ (reference sequence). Between the trimmed V and J ends, which lost 8 bases and 3 bases, there was a span of 17 bases. This CDR3 has 14 amino acids. CDR3 protein: CASGRASPNYEQYF. The CDR3 DNA sequence: TGTGCCAGCGGGCGTGCGAGCCCCAACTACGAGCAGTACTTC.

This chain links TRBV2 with TRBJ2-3, with 7 bases aligning to TRBD1. J was trimmed by 0 bases and V by 5 bases; bases with no gene match: 5. This CDR3 spans 15 amino acids. Germline loops: CDR1 SNHLY, CDR2 FYNNEI. The CDR3 nucleotides read TGTGCCAGCAGTCTAGGGGACAGCAGCACAGATACGCAGTATTTT. Translation: CASSLGDSSTDTQYF. Together with reference TRBV2 and TRBJ2-3, the CDR3 gives the full variable domain: EPEVTQTPSHQVTQMGQEVILRCVPISNHLYFYWYRQILGQKVEFLVSFYNNEISEKSEIFDDQFSVERPDGSNFTLKIRSTKLEDSAMYFCASSLGDSSTDTQYFGPGTRLTVL.

The rearrangement uses TRBV6-6 and TRBJ2-1; D call uncertain. V lost 6 bases to trimming and J lost 0 bases, with 12 bases between them. Germline V lookup: CDR1 MNHNY, CDR2 SVGAGI (reference sequence). This CDR3 has 15 residues. The CDR3 region is CASSQTQSSYNEQFF. The CDR3 DNA sequence: TGTGCCAGCAGCCAAACTCAAAGCTCCTACAATGAGCAGTTCTTC.

The chain recombines TRBV2 with TRBJ1-1, with a weak D call TRBD1 (6 bases). Germline assignment: CDR1 SNHLY and CDR2 FYNNEI. Trimming took off 2 bases at V and 4 bases at J, with 11 bases between the two ends. The CDR3 runs 14 residues. CDR3 nucleotides: TGTGCCAGCAGTGAACACCCCAGGGGCACTGAAGCTTTCTTT. Amino acid sequence: CASSEHPRGTEAFF.

In DNA form, the CDR3 reads TGTGCCAGCAGTTTAGGGGGGTTCCCAGATACGCAGTATTTT. As protein: CASSLGGFPDTQYF. The chain links TRBV27 to TRBJ2-3; the D gene is possibly TRBD2 (6 bases). The CDR3 is 14 amino acids. Germline-derived CDR1 and CDR2 are MNHEY and SMNVEV (reference sequence). Trimming took off 2 bases at V and 4 bases at J, with 10 bases between the two ends.

The rearrangement joins TRBV27 to TRBJ1-4; D not certain. This CDR3 spans 14 amino acids. V was trimmed by 5 bases and J by 8 bases, leaving 15 bases between them. The germline CDR1 and CDR2 sequences are MNHEY and SMNVEV (reference sequence). CDR3 coding DNA: TGTGCCAGCAGTCCCCGGGATGCGGGCGAAAAACTGTTTTTT. It yields the protein CASSPRDAGEKLFF.

The rearrangement joins TRBV19 to TRBJ2-2; TRBD1 matches at 9 bases. The CDR3 is 17 amino acids. J lost 4 bases, V lost 4 bases, and 10 bases had no gene match. Germline CDR1 LNHDA, CDR2 SQIVND (reference sequence). The CDR3 nucleotides are TGTGCCAGTAGTACCGGGACAGGGATCTTTGTCACCGGGGAGCTGTTTTTT. It specifies CASSTGTGIFVTGELFF. Looking up the rest from reference TRBV19 and TRBJ2-2 gives the full variable domain: DGGITQSPKYLFRKEGQNVTLSCEQNLNHDAMYWYRQDPGQGLRLIYYSQIVNDFQKGDIAEGYSVSREKKESFPLTVTSAQKNPTAFYLCASSTGTGIFVTGELFFGEGSRLTVL.

This clone was detected once. This chain connects TRBV11-2 to TRBJ2-6, with TRBD1 matching 7 bases. The CDR3 sequence is 19 residues long. CDR1 SGHAT and CDR2 FQNNGV come from the germline V gene. V shed 5 bases, J shed 0 bases, and the junction held 13 bases outside the gene matches. CDR3 amino acids: CASSDTGTAASSGANVLTF. The CDR3 DNA reads TGTGCCAGCAGCGACACCGGGACAGCAGCAAGCTCTGGGGCCAACGTCCTGACTTTC.

The chain carries TRBV5-8 and TRBJ2-1; the match to TRBD2 covers 9 bases. The trim removed 2 bases at V and 6 bases at J, leaving 6 bases unmatched. In germline, CDR1 is SGHTS, CDR2 YDEGEE. This CDR3 comprises 15 residues. The CDR3 reads CASSFLGLAINEQFF. The CDR3 nucleotides are TGTGCCAGCAGCTTCTTGGGACTAGCTATCAATGAGCAGTTCTTC.

This clone has only one observation. V and J are TRBV5-6 and TRBJ1-4; 9 bases are a match to TRBD1. The trim removed 4 bases at V and 2 bases at J, leaving 3 bases unmatched. CDR1 SGHDT and CDR2 YYEEEE come from the germline V gene. This CDR3 is 15 amino acids long. CDR3 sequence (DNA): TGTGCCAGCAGCACAGACAGGGGGACTAATGAAAAACTGTTTTTT. Its protein product is CASSTDRGTNEKLFF.

The gene calls are TRBV19 and TRBJ2-1; D might be TRBD2 (6 bases). This CDR3 spans 15 amino acids. V lost 5 bases to trimming and J lost 8 bases, with 19 bases between them. From germline, CDR1 is LNHDA and CDR2 SQIVND (reference sequence). CDR3 sequence (DNA): TGTGCCAGTAGTTCTTTTAGCGGTCCGGACGATGAGCAGTTCTTC. Its protein product is CASSSFSGPDDEQFF.